This is a list of T cell receptor beta chains from one sample in a study of vaccination and CD4 T cells after COVID-19. Their cognate antigens are unknown. Each CDR3 protein gets one entry after TCRdb re-called the PCR reads with MiXCR. The sample includes 25,000 to 30,000 distinct CDR3 sequences, roughly two fifths seen only once; the top ten take roughly 4.9%. Here the sequenced sample was CD4+ T cells from blood, cultured in vitro, taken about 7 months after SARS-CoV-2 vaccination. The source is a human donor who had recovered from COVID-19. The CDR3 runs from the conserved cysteine through the conserved F or W. D genes are given only for firm matches. Clone size is shown for a subset of rows, as once, few, many or a class of expanded clone.

J gene,clone size,D gene,V gene,CDR3 protein,CDR3 DNA
TRBJ2-1,NA,NA,TRBV28,CASSSRDFLQFF,TGTGCCAGCAGTTCGAGGGACTTCCTGCAGTTCTTC
TRBJ1-2,large,NA,TRBV29-1,CSVEPRGRYGYTF,TGCAGCGTTGAGCCGAGGGGTCGCTATGGCTACACCTTC
TRBJ2-7,NA,TRBD2,TRBV20-1,CSASSEGTSGTYEQYF,TGCAGTGCCAGCAGTGAGGGGACTAGCGGGACCTACGAGCAGTACTTC
TRBJ2-1,few,TRBD2,TRBV11-3,CASSLAGRIDEQFF,TGTGCCAGCAGCTTAGCCGGGAGGATAGATGAGCAGTTCTTC
TRBJ1-1,NA,TRBD1,TRBV18,CASSPRQGNTEAFF,TGTGCCAGCTCACCGAGACAGGGTAACACTGAAGCTTTCTTT
TRBJ2-7,few,NA,TRBV14,CASSQVGREVYEQYF,TGTGCCAGCAGCCAAGTTGGCAGGGAGGTCTACGAGCAGTACTTC
TRBJ1-3,NA,NA,TRBV20-1,CSAPDGFSGNTIYF,TGCAGTGCTCCTGACGGCTTCTCTGGAAACACCATATATTTT
TRBJ2-3,NA,NA,TRBV7-8,CASTPQGTSTDTQYF,TGTGCCAGCACCCCCCAGGGGACCAGCACAGATACGCAGTATTTT
TRBJ2-5,NA,NA,TRBV5-5,CASSFRGIPIAQTQYF,TGTGCCAGCAGCTTTCGGGGGATTCCCATAGCCCAGACCCAGTACTTC
TRBJ2-1,NA,TRBD2,TRBV5-5,CASSYLGTTYNEQFF,TGTGCCAGCAGTTACCTCGGGACTACATACAATGAGCAGTTCTTC
TRBJ2-7,NA,TRBD1,TRBV6-1,CASRETGGAGEQYF,TGTGCCAGCAGGGAGACAGGGGGAGCGGGCGAGCAGTACTTC
TRBJ1-1,few,TRBD1,TRBV6-1,CASRLPGQDTEAFF,TGTGCCAGCAGGCTCCCGGGACAGGACACTGAAGCTTTCTTT
TRBJ2-7,NA,TRBD2,TRBV20-1,CSSIPGTSMLEQYF,TGCAGTTCAATCCCCGGGACTAGCATGTTAGAGCAGTACTTC
TRBJ2-3,once,NA,TRBV6-1,CASSELGSRDSTDTQYF,TGTGCCAGCAGTGAACTCGGTAGTCGGGATAGCACAGATACGCAGTATTTT
TRBJ1-5,NA,TRBD1,TRBV20-1,CSAKRPGQGSYSNQPQHF,TGCAGTGCTAAACGACCGGGACAGGGGTCCTATAGCAATCAGCCCCAGCATTTT
TRBJ2-3,NA,NA,TRBV19,CASSRTRGTQYF,TGTGCCAGTAGTCGGACTCGAGGGACGCAGTATTTT
TRBJ2-5,few,NA,TRBV19,CASSIVGKETQYF,TGTGCCAGTAGTATAGTGGGAAAAGAGACCCAGTACTTC
TRBJ2-3,NA,NA,TRBV24-1,CATSDSNSVRSSTDTQYF,TGTGCCACCAGTGATTCTAACAGTGTGAGGTCTAGCACAGATACGCAGTATTTT
TRBJ2-5,few,NA,TRBV20-1,CSAFRDQETQYF,TGCAGTGCCTTTCGGGACCAAGAGACCCAGTACTTC
TRBJ2-3,NA,NA,TRBV7-9,CASSPTSTDTQYF,TGTGCCAGCAGCCCCACTAGCACAGATACGCAGTATTTT
TRBJ2-7,few,NA,TRBV6-5,CASSYSRSSYEQYF,TGTGCCAGCAGTTACTCCAGGAGCTCCTACGAGCAGTACTTC
TRBJ2-7,NA,NA,TRBV27,CASRETGTDFYEQYF,TGTGCCAGCAGGGAAACAGGGACGGACTTCTACGAGCAGTACTTC
TRBJ2-5,NA,TRBD1,TRBV6-1,CASRTGGAWETQYF,TGTGCCAGCAGAACAGGGGGCGCGTGGGAGACCCAGTACTTC
TRBJ2-5,few,NA,TRBV25-1,CASSGQVEETQYF,TGTGCCAGCAGTGGTCAGGTTGAGGAGACCCAGTACTTC
TRBJ2-3,NA,NA,TRBV28,CASIQSGTDTQYF,TGTGCCAGCATACAGAGCGGCACAGATACGCAGTATTTT
TRBJ2-7,few,TRBD1,TRBV20-1,CSAEGSAGGWYEQYF,TGCAGTGCAGAGGGATCCGCAGGGGGATGGTACGAGCAGTACTTC
TRBJ1-5,few,TRBD1,TRBV6-5,CASSYKGGAQPQHF,TGTGCCAGCAGTTACAAAGGGGGCGCTCAGCCCCAGCATTTT
TRBJ2-5,once,NA,TRBV2,CASSEYTGIQETQYF,TGTGCCAGCAGTGAATACACAGGGATCCAAGAGACCCAGTACTTC